These 23 T cell receptor beta chains share one sample of origin, sequenced in a study of T cell repertoires in cytomegalovirus infection. Their cognate antigens are unknown. TCRdb reanalysed the reads using MiXCR and keeps one entry per CDR3 protein. The profile shows around 750,000 distinct CDR3 sequences, about 30% of them singletons. The starting material was cultured CD8+ T cells from PBMCs, obtained from culture after CMV antigen stimulation. Receptors originate from a human donor in good health (CMV status not recorded). Some clones in this sample may be carry-over from other donors' samples.

The genes are TRBV7-6 and TRBJ1-1, with D maybe TRBD1 (6 bases). The ends were cut back, 3 bases at V and 3 bases at J, with 17 bases in the middle. The V gene's germline CDR1 is SGHVS and CDR2 FNYEAQ. The length of the CDR3 is 16 residues. The CDR3 bases are TGTGCCAGCAGCTTCGGGGGGGGCGCGTGGGACACTGAAGCTTTCTTT. Residues: CASSFGGGAWDTEAFF.

This clonotype was seen at least ten times. The V call is TRBV18, the J call TRBJ2-3; 10 nucleotides match TRBD1. After removal of 1 base from V and 5 bases from J, the junction contained 3 bases not matched to a gene. This CDR3 has 15 residues. Germline CDR1 is KGHSH and CDR2 is LQKENI. In DNA form, the CDR3 reads TGTGCCAGCTCACCACGGGACAGGGGAGGAGATACGCAGTATTTT. Its protein product is CASSPRDRGGDTQYF.

This chain connects TRBV10-3 to TRBJ2-7; 9 bases map to TRBD1. In germline, CDR1 is ENHRY, CDR2 SYGVKD. The ends lost 6 bases at V and 2 bases at J; junction bases unmatched: 5. The CDR3 has 14 amino acids. CDR3 DNA sequence: TGTGCCATCAGGGATACAGGGGGCCCCTACGAGCAGTACTTC. Translated, it gives CAIRDTGGPYEQYF.

This clonotype showed up many times. The genes are TRBV6-5 and TRBJ2-7; D remains ambiguous. CDR1 is MNHEY, CDR2 SVGAGI, per germline. CDR3 length equals 13 residues. Trimming cost V 0 bases and J 6 bases, with 9 bases left between them. CDR3: CASSYSMGAEQYV. CDR3 sequence (DNA): TGTGCCAGCAGTTACTCGATGGGTGCCGAGCAGTACGTC.

J is TRBJ2-3 and V is TRBV10-3; D ambiguous. The germline gives CDR1 ENHRY, CDR2 SYGVKD. Between the trimmed V and J ends, which lost 2 bases and 4 bases, there was a span of 16 bases. The CDR3 contains 16 residues. This chain's CDR3 is CAISEAGPLGSDTQYF. CDR3 DNA sequence: TGTGCCATCAGTGAGGCCGGCCCCCTTGGATCAGATACGCAGTATTTT.

A few counts support this clonotype. The V and J genes are TRBV7-9 and TRBJ1-1; unclear D gene. The CDR3 runs 11 residues. Deletions cut 5 bases from V and 6 bases from J, with 7 bases between. CDR1 SEHNR and CDR2 FQNEAQ come from the germline V gene (reference sequence). The CDR3 bases are TGTGCCAGCAGCAAAGCGGCTGAAGCTTTCTTT. This sequence encodes CASSKAAEAFF.

This clonotype was seen many times. The V gene is TRBV7-8, the J gene TRBJ2-2; D is unresolved. CDR3 length: 15 amino acids. Trimming pared 3 bases from V and 0 bases from J, leaving 8 bases between. CDR1 SGHVS and CDR2 FQNEAQ come from the germline V gene. For the CDR3, the DNA is TGTGCCAGCAGCTTTGGACGGTCGAACACCGGGGAGCTGTTTTTT. Its translation is CASSFGRSNTGELFF.

In nucleotides, the CDR3 is TGTGCCAGCAGTCCCGGGACAGAGAGGGGGCAGCCCCAGCATTTT. Its protein is CASSPGTERGQPQHF. The chain employs TRBV7-4 and TRBJ1-5; 7 positions agree with TRBD1. V shed 6 bases, J shed 7 bases, and the junction held 12 bases outside the gene matches. The CDR3 is made up of 15 amino acids. Germline CDR1 and CDR2: SGHVT and SQSDAQ.

The chain combines TRBV6-2 or TRBV6-3 with TRBJ2-1, with D unclear. The CDR3 is made up of 14 amino acids. Germline V gene lookup returns CDR1 MNHEY and CDR2 SVGEGT. V lost 1 base and J lost 5, with 9 bases in between. This chain's CDR3 is CASSYFSLNNEQFF. CDR3 DNA: TGTGCCAGCAGTTACTTTTCTCTTAACAATGAGCAGTTCTTC.

The chain is built from TRBV6-2 or TRBV6-3 and TRBJ1-1; 8 nucleotides line up with TRBD1. The CDR3 runs 14 residues. Germline V gives CDR1 MNHEY, CDR2 SVGEGT. Losses at the gene ends were 10 bases for V and 5 bases for J; bases not matched to a gene: 12. CDR3 DNA: TGTGCCACCCACGAGGGACAGGCGAGGACTGAAGCTTTCTTT. It encodes CATHEGQARTEAFF.

In this sample, this clonotype turned up a few times. The rearrangement uses TRBV12-5 and TRBJ2-1, with 7 bases identical to TRBD2. Germline CDR1 LGHNT, CDR2 FRNRAP. The V segment lost 6 bases and the J segment 4 bases; nucleotides outside the gene matches: 6. The CDR3 is 14 amino acids. CDR3 protein: CASGYVGGYNEQFF. As DNA, the CDR3 is TGTGCTAGTGGGTACGTGGGGGGGTACAATGAGCAGTTCTTC.

The rearrangement links TRBV12-3 or TRBV12-4 to TRBJ1-2; 10 bases fit TRBD1. Unmatched junction bases numbered 12, after V lost 4 bases and J lost 7 bases. The CDR3 length is 16 residues. The CDR3 reads CASSSSRDRGVGGYTF. CDR3 DNA: TGTGCCAGCAGTTCATCCCGGGACAGGGGTGTTGGTGGCTACACCTTC.

This clonotype was detected ten times or more. J is TRBJ1-3 and V is TRBV7-2, with no clear D. V gave up 5 bases and J gave up 0 bases, with 11 bases separating them. The length of the CDR3 is 15 residues. The germline V gene encodes CDR1 SGHTA and CDR2 FQGNSA. The chain's CDR3 is CASSVGHNSGNTIYF. CDR3 nucleotides: TGTGCCAGCAGCGTTGGCCATAACTCTGGAAACACCATATATTTT. The whole variable domain, remainder taken from reference TRBV7-2 and TRBJ1-3, is GAGVSQSPSNKVTEKGKDVELRCDPISGHTALYWYRQSLGQGLEFLIYFQGNSAPDKSGLPSDRFSAERTGGSVSTLTIQRTQQEDSAVYLCASSVGHNSGNTIYFGEGSWLTVV.

The genes are TRBV11-2 and TRBJ2-7, with D possibly called TRBD1 or TRBD2 (5 bases each). Germline lookup yields CDR1 SGHAT and CDR2 FQNNGV. CDR3 length equals 15 residues. The V and J ends lost 5 bases and 2 bases respectively, with 16 bases between them. CDR3 coding DNA: TGTGCCAGCAGCCCGAGGGACGTTAGTGCCTACGAGCAGTACTTC. Amino acids: CASSPRDVSAYEQYF. The full variable domain, its missing parts supplied by reference TRBV11-2 and TRBJ2-7, is EAGVAQSPRYKIIEKRQSVAFWCNPISGHATLYWYQQILGQGPKLLIQFQNNGVVDDSQLPKDRFSAERLKGVDSTLKIQPAKLEDSAVYLCASSPRDVSAYEQYFGPGTRLTVT.

Of note for this clonotype: At one of its ends the junction is not consistent with the germline gene, which may arise from a read error. This chain connects TRBV7-6 to TRBJ1-4, with D unresolved. Germline V CDR1 and CDR2: SGHVS, FNYEAQ. The CDR3 is 15 residues long. The CDR3 DNA reads as TGTGCCAGCAGCCCGGGTGAGGGTGTAAGAGAAACACTGTTTTTT. Its protein product is CASSPGEGVRETLFF.

This clonotype was detected a few times. The V call is TRBV7-8, the J call TRBJ1-1, with 7 bases identical to TRBD1. Trimming took 5 bases from V and 5 from J; bases not matched to a gene: 14. The length of the CDR3 is 16 residues. Germline CDR1 and CDR2: SGHVS and FQNEAQ. In DNA, the CDR3 is TGTGCCAGCAGCATAGGGACTCTAGGGGGCTGGACTGAAGCTTTCTTT. Translation: CASSIGTLGGWTEAFF. The variable domain in full, with the rest retrieved from reference TRBV7-8 and TRBJ1-1, is GAGVSQSPRYKVAKRGQDVALRCDPISGHVSLFWYQQALGQGPEFLTYFQNEAQLDKSGLPSDRFFAERPEGSVSTLKIQRTQQEDSAVYLCASSIGTLGGWTEAFFGQGTRLTVV.

The CDR3 nucleotides read TGTGCCAGCAGTTTACGTAGCGGGGGGGCCACAGATACGCAGTATTTT. It encodes CASSLRSGGATDTQYF. This chain connects TRBV27 to TRBJ2-3; TRBD2 matches 11 bases. Trimming removed 2 bases from V and 2 bases from J; junction bases left unmatched: 3. The germline CDR1 and CDR2 sequences are MNHEY and SMNVEV (reference sequence). The CDR3 extends over 16 amino acids.

This chain links TRBV5-8 with TRBJ1-5; unclear D gene. The V end was cut by 2 bases, the J end by 5 bases, with 11 bases between. Germline V gene sequence: CDR1 SGHTS, CDR2 YDEGEE. The CDR3 is 14 amino acids. Written as DNA, the CDR3 is TGTGCCAGCAGCTTTTTCGGCCTTCATCAGCCCCAGCATTTT. It is translated as CASSFFGLHQPQHF.

The chain links TRBV6-5 to TRBJ1-1; no clear D gene. CDR1 is MNHEY, CDR2 SVGAGI, per germline. V dropped 5 bases and J dropped 1 base, with 11 bases sitting between them. This CDR3 comprises 14 residues. The CDR3: CASSLTVQNTEAFF. CDR3 sequence (DNA): TGTGCCAGCAGTCTTACAGTCCAGAACACTGAAGCTTTCTTT.

This clonotype appeared many times. The chain is built from TRBV27 and TRBJ2-3, with 10 bases that match TRBD2. The germline gives CDR1 MNHEY, CDR2 SMNVEV (reference sequence). V shed 7 bases, J shed 3 bases, and the junction held 10 bases outside the gene matches. This CDR3 region has 16 residues. CDR3 sequence: CASIPIAGGLTDTQYF. CDR3 coding DNA: TGTGCCAGCATACCAATAGCGGGGGGCCTGACAGATACGCAGTATTTT.

The chain joins TRBV5-4 to TRBJ2-7, with 11 bases fitting TRBD1. From germline, CDR1 is SGHNT and CDR2 YYREEE (reference sequence). This CDR3 spans 15 amino acids. With 6 bases clipped from V and 2 bases from J, the junction kept 7 bases outside the gene matches. The CDR3 region has the DNA TGTGCCAGCACCAACCAGGGACAGGGGGCCTACGAGCAGTACTTC. Protein product: CASTNQGQGAYEQYF.

Comment on this clonotype: At one boundary the junction diverges from the germline segment, which might be a read error. V usage is TRBV19 and J usage is TRBJ2-6; D perhaps matches TRBD1 (6 bases). Germline V gene data show CDR1 as LNHDA and CDR2 as SQIVND (reference sequence). The CDR3 length is 18 residues. CDR3 DNA sequence: TGTGCCAGTAGTTCTCCGGGACACCGAATTTCTGGGACCAACGTCCTGACTTTC. It yields the protein CASSSPGHRISGTNVLTF.

This chain uses TRBV4-2 with TRBJ1-1, with 10 positions matching TRBD1. Per germline, CDR1 LGHNA and CDR2 YNFKEQ. Losses at the gene ends were 6 bases for V and 3 bases for J; bases not matched to a gene: 19. The CDR3 is 19 residues long. CDR3 residues: CASSWRTGGYLSQDTEAFF. The DNA for the CDR3 is TGTGCCAGCAGTTGGAGGACAGGGGGGTACCTCTCTCAGGACACTGAAGCTTTCTTT.